These 4 T cell receptor beta chains came from one sample sequenced in a study of blood T cell repertoires in COVID-19. TCRdb keeps only in-frame clones here, not all; method: immunoSEQ multiplex PCR. The sample has about 94,000 clones; over 75% are singletons. The source material was peripheral blood. Receptor source: a human donor with acute or convalescent COVID-19. The donor label of this sample is uncertain.

The CDR3 loop is CASSLSSGISSTDTQYF. The CDR3 nucleotides are TGTGCCAGCAGCCTTAGCTCGGGGATATCTAGCACAGATACGCAGTATTTT. This chain links TRBV3-1 (or the pseudogene TRBV3-2) with TRBJ2-3, with D perhaps matching TRBD2 (5 bases). Trimming took off 4 bases at V and 0 bases at J, with 17 bases between the two ends. CDR1 and CDR2 from the germline V gene are LGHDT and YNNKEL (reference sequence). CDR3 length: 17 residues.

This sequence joins TRBV6-5 and TRBJ1-5; the match to TRBD1 covers 11 bases. Germline V gene lookup returns CDR1 MNHEY and CDR2 SVGAGI. V dropped 8 bases and J dropped 6; count of bases not matched to a gene: 9. This CDR3 has 15 amino acids. The CDR3 sequence is CASSPMGQGGQPQHF. CDR3 nucleotide sequence: TGTGCCAGCTCACCCATGGGACAGGGGGGTCAGCCCCAGCATTTT.

The chain carries TRBV7-9 and TRBJ1-1, with D perhaps matching TRBD1 (5 bases). V shed 1 base and J shed 11 bases, with 14 bases lying between them. This CDR3 region has 13 residues. Germline V gene sequence: CDR1 SEHNR, CDR2 FQNEAQ (reference sequence). The CDR3 DNA sequence: TGTGCCAGCAGCTTAGTGGGGGGAGGAGAGGCTTTCTTT. As protein: CASSLVGGGEAFF. Variable domain in full (rest from reference TRBV7-9 and TRBJ1-1): DTGVSQNPRHKITKRGQNVTFRCDPISEHNRLYWYRQTLGQGPEFLTYFQNEAQLEKSRLLSDRFSAERPKGSFSTLEIQRTEQGDSAMYLCASSLVGGGEAFFGQGTRLTVV.

The chain joins TRBV18 to TRBJ2-7; possibly TRBD1 for D (7 bases). The CDR3 loop spans 13 amino acids. Trimming left V 3 bases short and J 6 bases short, with 12 bases between. The germline V gene has CDR1 KGHSH and CDR2 LQKENI. The CDR3 spells CASSPTGEVEQYF. CDR3 coding DNA: TGTGCCAGCTCACCCACAGGGGAGGTCGAGCAGTACTTC. The full variable domain, with the rest looked up from reference TRBV18 and TRBJ2-7, is NAGVMQNPRHLVRRRGQEARLRCSPMKGHSHVYWYRQLPEEGLKFMVYLQKENIIDESGMPKERFSAEFPKEGPSILRIQQVVRGDSAAYFCASSPTGEVEQYFGPGTRLTVT.